The entry that follows covers one TCR beta chain sequence. The antigen is unknown. The data stem from a study of monozygotic twins with inflammatory bowel disease. Blood was drawn once per donor, and each sample measured roughly 2.5 ml. CDR1 is SEHNR and CDR2 is FQNEAQ in the germline V gene (reference sequence). The CDR3 has 12 residues. One entry per CDR3 protein, without DNA, is what TCRdb gives after re-calling the 5' RACE reads. The table counts around 99,000 distinct CDR3 sequences; 9.5% to 15% lies in the top ten. Study-wide points: For IBD patients, clonotypes shared with others were fewer than for healthy twins, especially with disease activity. Varied immunosuppressive treatments among patients may have increased repertoire variability.

The sequenced material came from blood. This clonotype was obtained from a human donor with ulcerative colitis or Crohn's disease, or a healthy co-twin of an affected twin (not recorded which). The rearrangement links TRBV7-9 to TRBJ2-5; TCRdb designates TRBD1, a call that cannot be tested without DNA. CDR3 residues: CAGSTGEETQYF.